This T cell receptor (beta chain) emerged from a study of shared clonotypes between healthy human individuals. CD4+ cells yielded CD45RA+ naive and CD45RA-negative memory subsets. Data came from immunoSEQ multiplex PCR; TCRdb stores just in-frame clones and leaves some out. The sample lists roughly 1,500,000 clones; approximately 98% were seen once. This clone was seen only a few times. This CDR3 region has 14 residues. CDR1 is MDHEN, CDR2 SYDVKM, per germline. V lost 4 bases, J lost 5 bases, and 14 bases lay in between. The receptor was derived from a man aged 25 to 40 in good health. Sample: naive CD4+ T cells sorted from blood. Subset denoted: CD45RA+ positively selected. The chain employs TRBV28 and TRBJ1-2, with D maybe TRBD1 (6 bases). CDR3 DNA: TGTGCCAGCAGTTCCCAGGGGCGTGGTTATGGCTACACCTTC. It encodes CASSSQGRGYGYTF.